The TCR beta chain under discussion was sequenced for a study of shared clonotypes between healthy human individuals. The overall study: Donors consisted of two women and three men between 18 and 49.

The repertoire was sequenced with immunoSEQ multiplex PCR; TCRdb's copy has only in-frame clones and lacks some. The sample lists hundreds of thousands of clones, under 80% occurring once. This clone was detected a few times. Trimming removed 7 bases from V and 3 bases from J; junction bases left unmatched: 16. This CDR3 region has 17 residues. From germline, CDR1 is SQVTM and CDR2 ANQGSEA. The sequence derives from a man aged 30 to 39 in good health. This chain connects TRBV29-1 to TRBJ2-1; 9 nucleotides line up with TRBD2. Sequenced sample: memory CD4+ T cells sorted from blood. The subset is: CD45RA-negative fraction. CDR3 in amino acids: CSAYVPMGGRVYNEQFF. The CDR3 nucleotides read TGCAGCGCCTACGTCCCCATGGGCGGGAGGGTCTACAATGAGCAGTTCTTC.